The 5 T cell receptor beta chains below were found in one sample sequenced in a study of CD8 T cells in Susac syndrome. With random hexamers, reverse transcription was performed on about 0.5 to 1 ug of RNA. TCRdb fed the immunoSEQ multiplex PCR reads into MiXCR, producing one record per CDR3 protein. The table lists about 160,000 distinct CDR3 sequences, approximately 94% of them singletons. Sample: CD4+ T cells from PBMCs. These receptors all come from a human donor with multiple sclerosis.

This clonotype was seen once. The rearrangement links TRBV6-1 to TRBJ2-4, with D hard to call. The CDR3 sequence is 16 residues long. CDR1 is MNHNS and CDR2 is SASEGT in the germline V gene. V gave up 0 bases and J gave up 0 bases, with 9 bases separating them. The chain's CDR3 is CASSEATSLAKNIQYF. Written as DNA, the CDR3 is TGTGCCAGCAGTGAAGCGACCTCCTTAGCCAAAAACATTCAGTACTTC.

The rearrangement uses TRBV6-1 and TRBJ2-7; D unclear. The CDR3 covers 13 residues. Trimming took 2 bases from V and 5 from J, leaving 10 bases between them. The germline gives CDR1 MNHNS, CDR2 SASEGT. DNA of the CDR3: TGTGCCAGCAGTGAACCCCTCAGCGACGAGCAGTACTTC. Translating it yields CASSEPLSDEQYF.

J is TRBJ1-2 and V is TRBV28; perhaps TRBD1 as D (6 bases). CDR1 and CDR2 (germline): MDHEN, SYDVKM. CDR3 length equals 14 residues. Between the trimmed V and J ends, which lost 4 bases and 9 bases, there was a span of 18 bases. The chain's CDR3 is CASSSPQGLGSYTF. CDR3 DNA: TGTGCCAGCAGTTCCCCCCAGGGGTTAGGAAGCTACACCTTC.

Written as DNA, the CDR3 is TGCAGCGTTGTGAGGGAGTCGGGCACTGAAGCTTTCTTT. The encoded protein is CSVVRESGTEAFF. This sequence joins TRBV29-1 and TRBJ1-1; D is unclear. V was shortened by 4 bases and J by 4 bases, with 13 bases between the two germline ends. The CDR3 is 13 amino acids. CDR1 is SQVTM, CDR2 ANQGSEA, per germline. Using reference TRBV29-1 and TRBJ1-1 for the parts outside the CDR3, the full variable domain is SAVISQKPSRDICQRGTSLTIQCQVDSQVTMMFWYRQQPGQSLTLIATANQGSEATYESGFVIDKFPISRPNLTFSTLTVSNMSPEDSSIYLCSVVRESGTEAFFGQGTRLTVV.

The chain links TRBV7-2 to TRBJ1-1; no reliable D call. V was pared by 7 bases and J by 4 bases, with 16 bases between. Germline CDR1 and CDR2: SGHTA and FQGNSA. There are 14 residues in the CDR3. CDR3 loop: CASTPRPAGTEAFF. As DNA, the CDR3 is TGTGCCAGCACCCCCCGCCCGGCGGGCACTGAAGCTTTCTTT.